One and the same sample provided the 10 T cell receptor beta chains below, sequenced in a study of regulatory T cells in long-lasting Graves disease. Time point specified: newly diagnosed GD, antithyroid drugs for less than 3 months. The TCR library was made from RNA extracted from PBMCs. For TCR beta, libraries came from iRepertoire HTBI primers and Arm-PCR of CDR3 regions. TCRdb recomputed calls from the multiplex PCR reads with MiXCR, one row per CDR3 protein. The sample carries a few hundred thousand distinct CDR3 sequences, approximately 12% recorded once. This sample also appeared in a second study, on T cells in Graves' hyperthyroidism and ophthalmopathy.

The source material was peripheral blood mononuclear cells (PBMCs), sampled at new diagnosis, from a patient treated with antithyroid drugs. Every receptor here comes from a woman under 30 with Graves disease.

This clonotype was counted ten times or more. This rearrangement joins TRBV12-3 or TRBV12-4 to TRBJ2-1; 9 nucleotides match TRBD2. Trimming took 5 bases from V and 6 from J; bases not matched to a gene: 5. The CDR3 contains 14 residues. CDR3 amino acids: CASSSGRTANEQFF. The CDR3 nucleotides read TGTGCCAGCAGTAGCGGGAGGACGGCCAATGAGCAGTTCTTC.

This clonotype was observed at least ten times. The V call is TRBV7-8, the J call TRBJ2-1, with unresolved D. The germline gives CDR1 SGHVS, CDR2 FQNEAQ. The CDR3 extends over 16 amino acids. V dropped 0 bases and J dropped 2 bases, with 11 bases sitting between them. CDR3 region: CASSLARTRPYNEQFF. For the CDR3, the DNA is TGTGCCAGCAGCTTAGCGCGCACCCGGCCCTACAATGAGCAGTTCTTC.

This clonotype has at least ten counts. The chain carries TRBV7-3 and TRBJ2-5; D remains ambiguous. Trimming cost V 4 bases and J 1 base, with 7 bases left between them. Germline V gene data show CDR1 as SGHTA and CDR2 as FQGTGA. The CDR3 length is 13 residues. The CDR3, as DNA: TGTGCCAGCAGCTCCGCCCCCCAAGAGACCCAGTACTTC. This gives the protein CASSSAPQETQYF.

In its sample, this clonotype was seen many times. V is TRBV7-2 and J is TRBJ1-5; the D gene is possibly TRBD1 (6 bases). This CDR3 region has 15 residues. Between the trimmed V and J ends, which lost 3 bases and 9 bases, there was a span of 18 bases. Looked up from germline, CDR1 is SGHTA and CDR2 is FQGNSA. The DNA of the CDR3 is TGTGCCAGCAGCTTCGCCGGAAGGGGGGCTTGGCCCCAGCATTTT. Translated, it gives CASSFAGRGAWPQHF.

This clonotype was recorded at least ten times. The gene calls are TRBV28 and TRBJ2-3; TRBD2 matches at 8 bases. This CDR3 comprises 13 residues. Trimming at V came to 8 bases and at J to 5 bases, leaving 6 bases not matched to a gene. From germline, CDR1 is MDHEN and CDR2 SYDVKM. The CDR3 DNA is TGTGCCAGCTGCCAGCGGGAGTTAGATACGCAGTATTTT. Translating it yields CASCQRELDTQYF.

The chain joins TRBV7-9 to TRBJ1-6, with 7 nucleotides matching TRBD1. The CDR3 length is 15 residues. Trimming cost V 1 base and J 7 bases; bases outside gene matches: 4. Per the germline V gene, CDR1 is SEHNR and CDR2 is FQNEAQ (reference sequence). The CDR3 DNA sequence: TGTGCCAGCAGCTTAGGGCTACAGGGGAATTCACCCCTCCACTTT. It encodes CASSLGLQGNSPLHF.

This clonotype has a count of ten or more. The CDR3 loop is CASKPGLASYNEQFF. In DNA, the CDR3 is TGTGCCAGCAAACCAGGACTAGCGAGTTACAATGAGCAGTTCTTC. J is TRBJ2-1 and V is TRBV2; 9 positions agree with TRBD2. The germline V gene has CDR1 SNHLY and CDR2 FYNNEI. This CDR3 comprises 15 residues. V was clipped by 7 bases and J by 4 bases; unmatched bases: 8.

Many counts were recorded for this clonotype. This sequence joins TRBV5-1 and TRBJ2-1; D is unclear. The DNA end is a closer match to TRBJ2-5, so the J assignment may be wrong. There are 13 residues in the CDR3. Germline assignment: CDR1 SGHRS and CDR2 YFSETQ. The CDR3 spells CASSLVPEETQYF. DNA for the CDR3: TGCGCCAGCAGCTTGGTGCCAGAAGAGACCCAGTACTTC.

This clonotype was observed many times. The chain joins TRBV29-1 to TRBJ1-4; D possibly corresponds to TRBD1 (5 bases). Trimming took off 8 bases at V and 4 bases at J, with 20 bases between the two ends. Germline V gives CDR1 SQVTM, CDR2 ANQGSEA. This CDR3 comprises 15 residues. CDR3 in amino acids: CSIRTPGTGNEKLFF. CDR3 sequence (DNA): TGCAGCATCCGAACCCCAGGGACCGGTAATGAAAAACTGTTTTTT.

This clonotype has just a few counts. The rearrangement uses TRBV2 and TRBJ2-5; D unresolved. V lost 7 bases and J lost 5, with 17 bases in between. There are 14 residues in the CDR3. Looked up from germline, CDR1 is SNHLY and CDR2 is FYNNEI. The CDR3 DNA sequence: TGTGCCAGCAACCCTCTCGGCCTGAGGGAGACCCAGTACTTC. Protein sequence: CASNPLGLRETQYF. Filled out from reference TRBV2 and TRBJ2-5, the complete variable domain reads EPEVTQTPSHQVTQMGQEVILRCVPISNHLYFYWYRQILGQKVEFLVSFYNNEISEKSEIFDDQFSVERPDGSNFTLKIRSTKLEDSAMYFCASNPLGLRETQYFGPGTRLLVL.